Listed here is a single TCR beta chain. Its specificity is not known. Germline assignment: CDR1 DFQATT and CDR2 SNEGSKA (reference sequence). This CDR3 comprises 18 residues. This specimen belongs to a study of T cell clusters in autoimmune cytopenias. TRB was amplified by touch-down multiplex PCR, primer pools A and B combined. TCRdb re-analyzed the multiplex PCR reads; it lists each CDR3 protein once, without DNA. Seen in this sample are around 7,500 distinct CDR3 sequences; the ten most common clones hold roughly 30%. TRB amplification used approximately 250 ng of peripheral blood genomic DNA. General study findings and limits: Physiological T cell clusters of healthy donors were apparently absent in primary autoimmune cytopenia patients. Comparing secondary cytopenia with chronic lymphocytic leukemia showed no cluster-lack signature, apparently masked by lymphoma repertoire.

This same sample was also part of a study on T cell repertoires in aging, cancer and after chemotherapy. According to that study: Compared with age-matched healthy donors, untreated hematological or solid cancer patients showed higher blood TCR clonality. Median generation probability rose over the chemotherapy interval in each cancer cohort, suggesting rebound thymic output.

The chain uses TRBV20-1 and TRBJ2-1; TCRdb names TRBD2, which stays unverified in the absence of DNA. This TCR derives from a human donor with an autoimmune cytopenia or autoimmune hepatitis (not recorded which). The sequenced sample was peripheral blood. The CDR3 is CSARDRGTSGTSYNEQFF.